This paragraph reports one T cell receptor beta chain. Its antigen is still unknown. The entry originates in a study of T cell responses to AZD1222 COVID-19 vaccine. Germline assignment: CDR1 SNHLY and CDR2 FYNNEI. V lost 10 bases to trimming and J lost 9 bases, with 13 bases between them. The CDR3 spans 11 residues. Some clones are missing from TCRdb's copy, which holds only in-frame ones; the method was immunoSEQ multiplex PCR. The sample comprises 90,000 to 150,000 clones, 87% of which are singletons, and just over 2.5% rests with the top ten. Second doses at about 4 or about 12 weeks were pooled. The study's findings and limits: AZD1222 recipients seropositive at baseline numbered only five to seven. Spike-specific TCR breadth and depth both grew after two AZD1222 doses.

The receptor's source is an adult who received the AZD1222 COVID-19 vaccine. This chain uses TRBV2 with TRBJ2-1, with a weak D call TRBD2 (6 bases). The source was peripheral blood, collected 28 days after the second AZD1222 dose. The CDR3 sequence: CATRAGGEQFF. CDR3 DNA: TGTGCCACCCGGGCCGGGGGTGAGCAGTTCTTC. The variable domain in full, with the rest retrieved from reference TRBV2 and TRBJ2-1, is EPEVTQTPSHQVTQMGQEVILRCVPISNHLYFYWYRQILGQKVEFLVSFYNNEISEKSEIFDDQFSVERPDGSNFTLKIRSTKLEDSAMYFCATRAGGEQFFGPGTRLTVL.